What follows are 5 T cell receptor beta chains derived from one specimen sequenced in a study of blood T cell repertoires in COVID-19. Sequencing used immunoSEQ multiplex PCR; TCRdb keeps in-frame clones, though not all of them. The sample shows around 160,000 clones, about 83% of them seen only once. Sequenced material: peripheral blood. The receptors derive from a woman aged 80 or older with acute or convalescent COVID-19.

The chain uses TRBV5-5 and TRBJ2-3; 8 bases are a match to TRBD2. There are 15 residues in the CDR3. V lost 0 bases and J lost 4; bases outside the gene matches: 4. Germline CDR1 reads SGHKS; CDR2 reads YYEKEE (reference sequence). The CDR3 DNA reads TGTGCCAGCAGCTTGGTTAGCGGGATGGCAGATACGCAGTATTTT. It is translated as CASSLVSGMADTQYF.

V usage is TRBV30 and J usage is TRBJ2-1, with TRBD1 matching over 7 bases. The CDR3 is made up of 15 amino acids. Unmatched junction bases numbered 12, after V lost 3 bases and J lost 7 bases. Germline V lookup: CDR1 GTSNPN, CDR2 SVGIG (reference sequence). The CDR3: CAWRKRQGKENEQFF. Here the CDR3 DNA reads TGTGCCTGGAGGAAGAGACAGGGTAAGGAGAATGAGCAGTTCTTC.

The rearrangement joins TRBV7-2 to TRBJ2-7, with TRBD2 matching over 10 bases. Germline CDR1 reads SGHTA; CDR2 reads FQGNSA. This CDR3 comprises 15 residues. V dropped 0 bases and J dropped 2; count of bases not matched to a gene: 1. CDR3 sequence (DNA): TGTGCCAGCAGCTTAGCCAGCGGGGGGGCCTACGAGCAGTACTTC. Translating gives CASSLASGGAYEQYF. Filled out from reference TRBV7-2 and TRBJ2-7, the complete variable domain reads GAGVSQSPSNKVTEKGKDVELRCDPISGHTALYWYRQSLGQGLEFLIYFQGNSAPDKSGLPSDRFSAERTGGSVSTLTIQRTQQEDSAVYLCASSLASGGAYEQYFGPGTRLTVT.

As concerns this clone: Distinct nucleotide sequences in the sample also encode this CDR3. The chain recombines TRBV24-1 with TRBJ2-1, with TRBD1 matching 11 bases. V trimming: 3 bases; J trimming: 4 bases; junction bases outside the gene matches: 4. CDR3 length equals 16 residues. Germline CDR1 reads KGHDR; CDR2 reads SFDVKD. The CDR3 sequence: CATSDPGTGGYNEQFF. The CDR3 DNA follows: TGTGCCACCAGTGATCCCGGGACAGGGGGTTACAATGAGCAGTTCTTC.

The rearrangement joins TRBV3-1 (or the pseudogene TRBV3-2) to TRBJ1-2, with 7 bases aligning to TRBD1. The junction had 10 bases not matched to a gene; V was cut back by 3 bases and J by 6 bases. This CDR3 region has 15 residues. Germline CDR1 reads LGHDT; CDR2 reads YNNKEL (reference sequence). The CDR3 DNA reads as TGTGCCAGCAGCCATTGGGACAGCCGCCGGGATGGCTACACCTTC. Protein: CASSHWDSRRDGYTF.